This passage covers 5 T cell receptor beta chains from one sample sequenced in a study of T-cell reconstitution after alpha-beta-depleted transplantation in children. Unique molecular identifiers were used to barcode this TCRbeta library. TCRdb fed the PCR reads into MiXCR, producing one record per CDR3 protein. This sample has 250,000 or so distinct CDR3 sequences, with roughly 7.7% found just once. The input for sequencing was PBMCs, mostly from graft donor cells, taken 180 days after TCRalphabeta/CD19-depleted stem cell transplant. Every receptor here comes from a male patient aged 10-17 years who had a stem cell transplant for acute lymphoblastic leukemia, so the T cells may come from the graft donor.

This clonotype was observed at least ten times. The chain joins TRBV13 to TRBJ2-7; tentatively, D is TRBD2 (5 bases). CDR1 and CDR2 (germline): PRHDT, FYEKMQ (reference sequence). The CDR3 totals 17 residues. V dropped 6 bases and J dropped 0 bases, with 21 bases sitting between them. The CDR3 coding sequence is TGTGCCAGCAGTTTTACGGGGTATGGGAAGAGCTCCTACGAGCAGTACTTC. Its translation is CASSFTGYGKSSYEQYF.

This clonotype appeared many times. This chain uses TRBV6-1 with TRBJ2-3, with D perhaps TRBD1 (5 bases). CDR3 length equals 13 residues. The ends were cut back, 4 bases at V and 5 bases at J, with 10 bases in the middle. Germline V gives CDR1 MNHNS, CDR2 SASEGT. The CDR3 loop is CASSGLTEDTQYF. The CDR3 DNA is TGTGCCAGCAGTGGATTGACAGAAGATACGCAGTATTTT.

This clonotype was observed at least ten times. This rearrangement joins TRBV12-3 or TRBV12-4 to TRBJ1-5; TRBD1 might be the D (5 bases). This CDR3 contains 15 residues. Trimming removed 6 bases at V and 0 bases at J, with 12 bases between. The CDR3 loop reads CASSPGLYSNQPQHF. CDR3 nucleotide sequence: TGTGCCAGCAGCCCGGGACTCTATAGCAATCAGCCCCAGCATTTT.

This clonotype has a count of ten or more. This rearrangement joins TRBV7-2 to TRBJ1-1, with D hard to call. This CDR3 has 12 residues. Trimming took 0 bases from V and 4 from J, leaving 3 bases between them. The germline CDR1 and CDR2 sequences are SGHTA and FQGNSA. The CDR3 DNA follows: TGTGCCAGCAGCTTAGCCGCCACTGAAGCTTTCTTT. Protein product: CASSLAATEAFF.

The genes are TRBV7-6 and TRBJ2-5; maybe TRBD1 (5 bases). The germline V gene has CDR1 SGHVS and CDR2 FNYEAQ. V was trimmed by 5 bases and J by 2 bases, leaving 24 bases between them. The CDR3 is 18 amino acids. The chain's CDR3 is CASSGSAFLDSYQETQYF. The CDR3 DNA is TGTGCCAGCAGCGGTAGTGCCTTTCTCGACAGCTATCAAGAGACCCAGTACTTC.